This is a list of T cell receptor beta chains from one sample in a study of beta chain features in type 1 diabetes. TCRdb's table, derived via immunoSEQ multiplex PCR, lists solely in-frame clones and lacks some. Of under 450,000 clones listed, roughly 14% are singletons. The specimen sequenced was naive CD4+ T cells from blood. The receptor set was obtained from a man between 25 and 39 years old in good health. CDR3s include the opening cysteine and the closing phenylalanine or tryptophan. A D gene is named only where the DNA matches it firmly. Rows may omit the clone size; those that give it use once, few, many or a size class.

>TRBJ2-5|-|-|TRBV25-1|11
TGTGCCACCCAGGGGGGAGAGACCCAGTACTTC
CATQGGETQYF
>TRBJ2-5|-|-|TRBV11-3|14
TGTGCCAGCAGCGGGAGCGGGCTCCAAGAGACCCAGTACTTC
CASSGSGLQETQYF
>TRBJ1-1|-|-|TRBV5-1|15
TGCGCCAGCAGCTTGGGAGCAGGGGCGAACACTGAAGCTTTCTTT
CASSLGAGANTEAFF
>TRBJ2-4|-|many|TRBV29-1|12
TGCAGCGTTGGAGAAGGCAAAAACATTCAGTACTTC
CSVGEGKNIQYF
>TRBJ1-4|-|-|TRBV4-1|16
TGCGCCAGCAGCCAAGATTGGGGTTCAACTAATGAAAAACTGTTTTTT
CASSQDWGSTNEKLFF
>TRBJ2-2|-|-|TRBV11-1|12
TGTGCCAGCAGCCCTTATTCCGGGGAGCTGTTTTTT
CASSPYSGELFF
>TRBJ2-5|-|few|TRBV18|13
TGTGCCAGCTCACCAGGGTACCAAGAGACCCAGTACTTC
CASSPGYQETQYF
>TRBJ2-3|-|few|TRBV9|16
TGTGCCAGCAGCGTAGCTCTGGGGAAGGGGCCAGATACGCAGTATTTT
CASSVALGKGPDTQYF
>TRBJ2-4|-|-|TRBV7-9|17
TGTGCCAGCAGCTTAGAGGGCGCCCCTCTACCCAAAAACATTCAGTACTTC
CASSLEGAPLPKNIQYF
>TRBJ2-7|-|-|TRBV9|14
TGTGCCAGCAGCCCCACCTTAGACCCCTACGAGCAGTACTTC
CASSPTLDPYEQYF
>TRBJ2-3|-|-|TRBV7-3|15
TGTGCCAGCAGCTTAACTAGCCTTACCACAGATACGCAGTATTTT
CASSLTSLTTDTQYF
>TRBJ2-1|-|-|TRBV30|12
TGTGCCTGGAGTTCTACGTACAATGAGCAGTTCTTC
CAWSSTYNEQFF
>TRBJ1-5|-|-|TRBV4-3|16
TGCGCCAGCAGCCAAGGGGTGGGGGGAAACAATCAGCCCCAGCATTTT
CASSQGVGGNNQPQHF
>TRBJ1-4|-|few|TRBV4-2|12
TGTGCCAGCAGCTCCAACCGGGAAAAACTGTTTTTT
CASSSNREKLFF
>TRBJ2-1|-|-|TRBV7-8|14
TGTGCCAGCAGCTTTCGGCCAACCTACAATGAGCAGTTCTTC
CASSFRPTYNEQFF
>TRBJ2-5|-|-|TRBV7-9|14
TGTGCCAGCAGCTTAGCCGGGGGAAGGGAGACCCAGTACTTC
CASSLAGGRETQYF
>TRBJ2-3|-|-|TRBV4-1|15
TGCGCCAGCAGCTTAGCGGCTATAAGCACAGATACGCAGTATTTT
CASSLAAISTDTQYF
>TRBJ2-7|-|-|TRBV6-6|12
TGTGCCAGCAGTCGACGGACCTACGAGCAGTACTTC
CASSRRTYEQYF
>TRBJ2-3|-|few|TRBV5-4|15
TGTGCCAGGAGTACCGGGCCGGGGCCCACAGATACGCAGTATTTT
CARSTGPGPTDTQYF
>TRBJ2-3|-|-|TRBV11-3|15
TGTGCCAGCAGCCCCTCCGGACCTGGGACAGATACGCAGTATTTT
CASSPSGPGTDTQYF
>TRBJ1-1|-|-|TRBV29-1|13
TGCAGCGGTAAGGGGGGCAAGAACACTGAAGCTTTCTTT
CSGKGGKNTEAFF
>TRBJ2-5|-|-|TRBV7-2|13
TGTGCCAGCAGCTTAGGCGGGAAAGAGACCCAGTACTTC
CASSLGGKETQYF